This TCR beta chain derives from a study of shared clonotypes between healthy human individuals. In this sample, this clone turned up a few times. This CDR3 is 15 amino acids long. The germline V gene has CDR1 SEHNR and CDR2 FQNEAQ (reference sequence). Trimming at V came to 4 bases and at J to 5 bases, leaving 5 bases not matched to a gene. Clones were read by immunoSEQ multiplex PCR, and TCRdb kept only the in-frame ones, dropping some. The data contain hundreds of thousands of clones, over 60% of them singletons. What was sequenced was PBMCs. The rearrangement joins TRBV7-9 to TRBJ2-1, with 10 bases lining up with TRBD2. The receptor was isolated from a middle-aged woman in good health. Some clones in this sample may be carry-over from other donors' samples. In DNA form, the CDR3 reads TGTGCCAGCAGCTACCGGACTAGCGGTAACAATGAGCAGTTCTTC. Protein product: CASSYRTSGNNEQFF. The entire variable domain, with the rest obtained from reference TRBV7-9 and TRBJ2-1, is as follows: DTGVSQNPRHKITKRGQNVTFRCDPISEHNRLYWYRQTLGQGPEFLTYFQNEAQLEKSRLLSDRFSAERPKGSFSTLEIQRTEQGDSAMYLCASSYRTSGNNEQFFGPGTRLTVL.